This TCR beta chain appears in the sequencing data of a study of OX40 agonist ivuxolimab in advanced cancers. The table came from immunoSEQ multiplex PCR; TCRdb's copy has only in-frame clones and leaves some out. This repertoire shows more than 80,000 clones, about 89% found once; its top ten account for 8.4%. A single count supports this clone. Germline CDR1 reads LNHNV; CDR2 reads YYDKDF (reference sequence). The V and J ends lost 2 bases and 0 bases respectively, with 8 bases between them. CDR3 length: 16 amino acids. At baseline, cycle 4 day 1, and cycle 7 day 1, blood was sampled. This TCR was sampled from an adult with an advanced solid tumor such as melanoma, head and neck, liver or kidney cancer. This chain connects TRBV15 to TRBJ1-6; D possibly corresponds to TRBD1 (5 bases). The sample consisted of CD4+ or CD8+ T cells sorted from blood, taken in a trial of the OX40 agonist ivuxolimab. The CDR3 is CATSRYRSSYNSPLHF. For the CDR3, the DNA is TGTGCCACCAGCAGATACAGGAGCTCCTATAATTCACCCCTCCACTTT.